These 26 T cell receptor beta chains came from one sample sequenced in a study of T cell changes during pregnancy in multiple sclerosis. Here immunoSEQ multiplex PCR was the method, and the copy in TCRdb shows in-frame clones only, minus some. The table records 85,000 to 100,000 clones, approximately 94% of them present only once. Sequenced here: peripheral blood, sampled after pregnancy. Every receptor here comes from a female donor with multiple sclerosis, enrolled in a pregnancy study.

The chain uses TRBV5-8 and TRBJ2-1; TRBD2 aligns across 11 bases. Germline V gives CDR1 SGHTS, CDR2 YDEGEE. The CDR3 runs to 16 residues. V trimming: 1 base; J trimming: 4 bases; junction bases outside the gene matches: 4. CDR3 in DNA: TGTGCCAGCAGCTTGCTGACTAGCGGGAAGTACAATGAGCAGTTCTTC. Its translation: CASSLLTSGKYNEQFF.

The V call is TRBV6-4, the J call TRBJ2-3, with 9 nucleotides matching TRBD1. Per the germline V gene, CDR1 is MRHNA and CDR2 is SNTAGT. V was pared by 5 bases and J by 2 bases, with 5 bases of the junction left unmatched. This CDR3 spans 15 amino acids. The CDR3 bases are TGTGCCAGCAGTCAGACAGGGGGGGACACAGATACGCAGTATTTT. Its protein is CASSQTGGDTDTQYF.

The chain is built from TRBV19 and TRBJ2-1; D call uncertain. Looked up from germline, CDR1 is LNHDA and CDR2 is SQIVND (reference sequence). Trimming pared 4 bases from V and 0 bases from J, leaving 7 bases between. The CDR3 spans 14 residues. DNA of the CDR3: TGTGCCAGTAGTAGGTCTAGCTCCTACAATGAGCAGTTCTTC. Its translation: CASSRSSSYNEQFF.

V gene TRBV5-1 combines with J gene TRBJ2-7; 8 nucleotides match TRBD1. This CDR3 has 19 amino acids. V lost 1 base and J lost 0; bases outside the gene matches: 15. The V gene's germline CDR1 is SGHRS and CDR2 YFSETQ. The CDR3 nucleotides read TGCGCCAGCAGCTTGTCCCCCCGCCTAAGGACAGGGAACTCCTACGAGCAGTACTTC. As protein: CASSLSPRLRTGNSYEQYF.

The chain couples TRBV5-1 to TRBJ2-5; weak D call: TRBD1 (6 bases). The CDR3 length is 14 residues. The V end lost 5 bases, the J end lost 3 bases, and 14 bases lay between the germline ends. From germline, CDR1 is SGHRS and CDR2 YFSETQ. The CDR3 sequence: CASRLDRRKETQYF. Here the CDR3 DNA reads TGCGCCAGCAGACTGGACAGACGAAAAGAGACCCAGTACTTC.

Worth noting for this clone: The junction does not match germline at one end; this may be a read error. The rearrangement joins TRBV6-6 to TRBJ1-3; maybe TRBD1 (6 bases). Germline CDR1 is MNHNY and CDR2 is SVGAGI (reference sequence). The CDR3 is 16 residues long. The CDR3 bases are TGTGCCAGCACTTACTCGGGGGGGGCTAAAGGAAACACCATATATTTT. Protein sequence: CASTYSGGAKGNTIYF.

This chain links TRBV6-1 with TRBJ1-1; 7 nucleotides align to TRBD1. V lost 6 bases, J lost 2 bases, and 6 bases stayed unmatched. The CDR3 extends over 14 amino acids. Germline V gene sequence: CDR1 MNHNS, CDR2 SASEGT. CDR3 DNA: TGTGCCAGCAGAGCACAGGGGTATAACACTGAAGCTTTCTTT. Its protein product is CASRAQGYNTEAFF.

The chain joins TRBV6-6 to TRBJ1-3; the D gene is possibly TRBD1 (6 bases). Germline assignment: CDR1 MNHNY and CDR2 SVGAGI (reference sequence). The CDR3 loop spans 15 amino acids. V was pared by 5 bases and J by 0 bases, with 11 bases between. The CDR3 is CASSAGQYSGNTIYF. The CDR3 coding sequence is TGTGCCAGCAGTGCAGGACAGTACTCTGGAAACACCATATATTTT.

This clone has a single count. The V and J genes are TRBV4-1 and TRBJ1-1; 7 positions match TRBD1. Germline CDR1 is MGHRA and CDR2 is YSYEKL. The V gene end was trimmed by 0 bases and the J gene end by 6 bases; junction bases not matched to a gene: 7. The CDR3 has 15 amino acids. CDR3 sequence (DNA): TGCGCCAGCAGCCAAGATCCGACAGGGACTTCTGAAGCTTTCTTT. This sequence encodes CASSQDPTGTSEAFF.

The chain carries TRBV7-8 and TRBJ2-7; 10 bases are a match to TRBD1. CDR1 is SGHVS, CDR2 FQNEAQ, per germline. Unmatched junction bases numbered 5, after V lost 0 bases and J lost 6 bases. CDR3 size: 15 residues. The CDR3, as DNA: TGTGCCAGCAGCTTAGCTGGGACAGGGGTAGGCGAGCAGTACTTC. Protein sequence: CASSLAGTGVGEQYF.

This sequence joins TRBV7-6 and TRBJ2-2, with D possibly TRBD1 on 6 matching bases. CDR1 and CDR2 (germline): SGHVS, FNYEAQ. The length of the CDR3 is 14 residues. V dropped 6 bases and J dropped 5 bases, with 13 bases sitting between them. CDR3 bases: TGTGCCAGCAGTATGGGGGCGCTTACCGGGGAGCTGTTTTTT. Its protein product is CASSMGALTGELFF.

J is TRBJ2-7 and V is TRBV19; D gene ambiguous. The CDR3 is 12 amino acids. Trimming took off 10 bases at V and 0 bases at J, with 10 bases between the two ends. CDR1 is LNHDA, CDR2 SQIVND, per germline (reference sequence). The CDR3 bases are TGTGCCACTGCTTCGAGCTCCTACGAGCAGTACTTC. This translates into CATASSSYEQYF. Combining the CDR3 with reference TRBV19 and TRBJ2-7 gives the whole variable domain DGGITQSPKYLFRKEGQNVTLSCEQNLNHDAMYWYRQDPGQGLRLIYYSQIVNDFQKGDIAEGYSVSREKKESFPLTVTSAQKNPTAFYLCATASSSYEQYFGPGTRLTVT.

This sequence joins TRBV7-9 and TRBJ2-1; TRBD2 matches at 12 bases. After removal of 1 base from V and 0 bases from J, the junction contained 4 bases not matched to a gene. This CDR3 comprises 18 residues. Germline lookup yields CDR1 SEHNR and CDR2 FQNEAQ (reference sequence). The CDR3 nucleotides read TGTGCCAGCAGCTTAGGACTAGCGGGAGACTACTCCTACAATGAGCAGTTCTTC. This codes for CASSLGLAGDYSYNEQFF.

CDR3 amino acids: CASSSLYARDRGEKLFF. In DNA, the CDR3 is TGTGCCAGCAGTTCCTTATACGCCCGGGACAGGGGGGAAAAACTGTTTTTT. The chain is built from TRBV28 and TRBJ1-4; 11 bases map to TRBD1. Germline V lookup: CDR1 MDHEN, CDR2 SYDVKM. V lost 4 bases and J lost 8; bases outside the gene matches: 12. The CDR3 is made up of 17 amino acids.

The chain uses TRBV4-1 and TRBJ1-2; 7 nucleotides align to TRBD1. The CDR3 has 16 residues. Germline CDR1 MGHRA, CDR2 YSYEKL. Germline trimming cut 0 bases from V and 4 bases from J; bases unmatched to any gene: 8. CDR3 coding DNA: TGCGCCAGCAGCCAAGAACACACAGGGGAGGCCTATGGCTACACCTTC. Translated: CASSQEHTGEAYGYTF.

The chain carries TRBV2 and TRBJ2-3, with D possibly matching TRBD1 (5 bases). The length of the CDR3 is 16 residues. Between the trimmed V and J ends, which lost 0 bases and 0 bases, there was a span of 10 bases. The V gene's germline CDR1 is SNHLY and CDR2 FYNNEI. CDR3 bases: TGTGCCAGCAGTGAAGCACGCAGGGTTAGCACAGATACGCAGTATTTT. As protein: CASSEARRVSTDTQYF.

This clone was recorded only once. J is TRBJ2-3 and V is TRBV28, with 10 nucleotides matching TRBD1. Germline assignment: CDR1 MDHEN and CDR2 SYDVKM. V was clipped by 5 bases and J by 3 bases; unmatched bases: 26. This CDR3 spans 22 amino acids. CDR3 loop: CASSPSDRGERVAGAGTDTQYF. DNA for the CDR3: TGTGCCAGCAGTCCCTCGGACAGGGGGGAGCGTGTTGCGGGAGCAGGTACAGATACGCAGTATTTT.

The chain couples TRBV5-1 to TRBJ2-7; D ambiguous. V dropped 4 bases and J dropped 9 bases, with 11 bases sitting between them. The CDR3 covers 11 residues. Germline V gene sequence: CDR1 SGHRS, CDR2 YFSETQ. The chain's CDR3 is CASSLSGRQYF. The DNA for the CDR3 is TGCGCCAGCAGCCTTTCTGGCAGGCAGTACTTC.

The V and J genes are TRBV4-2 and TRBJ2-2, with 7 bases matching TRBD2. The CDR3 length is 19 residues. Germline CDR1 reads LGHNA; CDR2 reads YNFKEQ. Trimming took 2 bases from V and 2 from J; bases not matched to a gene: 14. The CDR3 DNA sequence: TGTGCCAGCAGCCAAATTGGGCTCCGACTAGCTTACAACACCGGGGAGCTGTTTTTT. Translation: CASSQIGLRLAYNTGELFF.

The V gene is TRBV30, the J gene TRBJ1-1; TRBD1 matches at 7 bases. This CDR3 is built from 15 residues. Trimming at V came to 2 bases and at J to 3 bases, leaving 9 bases not matched to a gene. The germline CDR1 and CDR2 sequences are GTSNPN and SVGIG (reference sequence). The CDR3 loop is CAWSSTTGVYTEAFF. The CDR3 nucleotides are TGTGCCTGGAGTTCCACAACAGGGGTTTACACTGAAGCTTTCTTT.

The rearrangement joins TRBV27 to TRBJ1-2; D not resolved. Germline CDR1 reads MNHEY; CDR2 reads SMNVEV (reference sequence). V lost 5 bases to trimming and J lost 1 base, with 11 bases between them. CDR3 length: 14 residues. The CDR3 sequence: CASSLYSGNYGYTF. As DNA, the CDR3 is TGTGCCAGCAGTCTCTACAGCGGTAACTATGGCTACACCTTC.

This chain links TRBV4-1 with TRBJ1-3; no reliable D call. V lost 8 bases and J lost 3, with 20 bases in between. In germline, CDR1 is MGHRA, CDR2 YSYEKL. The CDR3 has 16 residues. CDR3 sequence: CASGPVTGGYGNTIYF. The CDR3 DNA follows: TGCGCCAGCGGTCCTGTTACGGGAGGTTATGGAAACACCATATATTTT.

V is TRBV4-1 and J is TRBJ2-1; TRBD2 matches 12 bases. Germline V CDR1 and CDR2: MGHRA, YSYEKL. V was clipped by 4 bases and J by 0 bases; unmatched bases: 1. The CDR3 totals 16 residues. Here the CDR3 reads CASSPGLAGSYNEQFF. The CDR3 coding sequence is TGCGCCAGCAGCCCGGGACTAGCGGGCTCCTACAATGAGCAGTTCTTC.

This chain uses TRBV5-6 with TRBJ2-1; 11 nucleotides agree with TRBD2. This CDR3 comprises 14 residues. Germline V CDR1 and CDR2: SGHDT, YYEEEE. The J segment lost 9 bases and the V segment lost 5 bases, leaving 7 bases of the junction unmatched. The CDR3 here is CASSSSGRQAEQFF. CDR3 sequence (DNA): TGTGCCAGCAGTTCTAGCGGGAGGCAGGCTGAGCAGTTCTTC.

The chain employs TRBV21-1 and TRBJ1-1; no check of the table's D call, TRBD1, against the DNA was made. TRBV21-1 corresponds to a pseudogene. The CDR3 length is 14 residues. CDR3 loop: CASSKEYRDTEAFF. CDR3 nucleotide sequence: TGTGCCAGCAGCAAAGAGTACAGGGACACTGAAGCTTTCTTT.

DNA of the CDR3: TGTGCCAGCTCTCACCTCGCCGTCAACAGTAACACCGGGGAGCTGTTTTTT. As protein: CASSHLAVNSNTGELFF. V is TRBV18 and J is TRBJ2-2; D is unclear. The CDR3 consists of 17 residues. V was clipped by 6 bases and J by 2 bases, with 19 bases between them. CDR1 is KGHSH, CDR2 LQKENI, per germline.